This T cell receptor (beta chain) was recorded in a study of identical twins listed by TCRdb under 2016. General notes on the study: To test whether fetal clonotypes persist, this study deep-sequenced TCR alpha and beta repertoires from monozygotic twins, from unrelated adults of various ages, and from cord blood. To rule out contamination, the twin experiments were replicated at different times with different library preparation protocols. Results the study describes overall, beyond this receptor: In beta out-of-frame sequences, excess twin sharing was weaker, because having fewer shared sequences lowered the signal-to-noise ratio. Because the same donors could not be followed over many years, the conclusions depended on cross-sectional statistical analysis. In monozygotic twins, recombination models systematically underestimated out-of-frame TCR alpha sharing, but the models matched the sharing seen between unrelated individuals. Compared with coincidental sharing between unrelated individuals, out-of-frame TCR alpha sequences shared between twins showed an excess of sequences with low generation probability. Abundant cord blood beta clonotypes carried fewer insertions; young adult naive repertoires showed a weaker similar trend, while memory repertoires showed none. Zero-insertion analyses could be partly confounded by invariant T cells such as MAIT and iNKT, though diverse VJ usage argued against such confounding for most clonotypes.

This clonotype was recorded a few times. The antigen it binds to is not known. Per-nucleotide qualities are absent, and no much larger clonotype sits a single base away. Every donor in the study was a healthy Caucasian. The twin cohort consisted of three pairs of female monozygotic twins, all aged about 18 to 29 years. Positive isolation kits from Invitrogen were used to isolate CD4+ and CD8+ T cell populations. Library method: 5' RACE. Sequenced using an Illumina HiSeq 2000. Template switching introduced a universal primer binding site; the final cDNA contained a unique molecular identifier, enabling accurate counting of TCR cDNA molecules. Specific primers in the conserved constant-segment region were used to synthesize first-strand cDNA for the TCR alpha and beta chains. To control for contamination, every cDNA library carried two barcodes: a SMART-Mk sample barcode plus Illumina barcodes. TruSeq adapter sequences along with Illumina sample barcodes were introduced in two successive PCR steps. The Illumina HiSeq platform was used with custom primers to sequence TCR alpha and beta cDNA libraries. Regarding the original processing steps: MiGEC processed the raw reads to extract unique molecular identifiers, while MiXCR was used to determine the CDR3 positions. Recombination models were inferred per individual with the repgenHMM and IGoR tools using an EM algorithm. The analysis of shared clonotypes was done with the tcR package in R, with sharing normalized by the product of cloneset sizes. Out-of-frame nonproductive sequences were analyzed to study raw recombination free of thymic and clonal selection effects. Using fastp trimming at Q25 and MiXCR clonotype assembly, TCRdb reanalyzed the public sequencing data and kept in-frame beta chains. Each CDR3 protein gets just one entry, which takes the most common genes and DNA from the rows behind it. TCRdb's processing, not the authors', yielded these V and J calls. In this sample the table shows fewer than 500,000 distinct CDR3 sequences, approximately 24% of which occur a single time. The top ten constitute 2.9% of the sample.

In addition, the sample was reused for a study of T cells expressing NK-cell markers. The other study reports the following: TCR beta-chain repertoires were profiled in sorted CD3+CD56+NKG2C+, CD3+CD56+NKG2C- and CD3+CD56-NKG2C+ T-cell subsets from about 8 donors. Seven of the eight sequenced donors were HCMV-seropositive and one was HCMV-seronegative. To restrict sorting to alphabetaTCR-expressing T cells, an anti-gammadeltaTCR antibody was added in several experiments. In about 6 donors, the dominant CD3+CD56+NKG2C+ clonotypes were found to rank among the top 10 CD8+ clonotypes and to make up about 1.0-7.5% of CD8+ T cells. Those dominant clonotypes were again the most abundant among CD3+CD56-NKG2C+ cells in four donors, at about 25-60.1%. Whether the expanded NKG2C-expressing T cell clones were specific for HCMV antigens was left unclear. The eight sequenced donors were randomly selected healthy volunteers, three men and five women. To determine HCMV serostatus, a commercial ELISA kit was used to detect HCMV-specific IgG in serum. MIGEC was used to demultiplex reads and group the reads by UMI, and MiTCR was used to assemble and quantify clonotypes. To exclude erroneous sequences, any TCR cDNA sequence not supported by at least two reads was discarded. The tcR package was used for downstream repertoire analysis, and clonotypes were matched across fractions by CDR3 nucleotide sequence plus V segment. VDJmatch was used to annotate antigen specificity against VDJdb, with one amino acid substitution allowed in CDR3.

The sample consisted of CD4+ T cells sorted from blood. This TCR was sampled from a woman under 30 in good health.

The CDR3 here reads CASSALAGVPGELFF. The DNA is as follows: TGTGCCAGCAGCGCACTAGCGGGAGTCCCCGGGGAGCTGTTTTTT. Here the chain combines TRBV5-5 and TRBJ2-2, with 11 central nucleotides matching TRBD2. There are 15 amino acids in the CDR3, from cysteine to phenylalanine inclusive. Only the CDR3 portion is preserved as DNA: 45 bases, with reading frame beginning at the first base. Per the germline V gene (reference sequence), SGHKS is the CDR1 and YYEKEE is the CDR2. V is cut back by 4 bases and J by 6 bases, with 5 bases in the junction unmatched.